The 32 T cell receptor beta chains presented below share a single source sample, sequenced in a study of beta chain features in type 1 diabetes. Broader study findings: Type 1 diabetes patients had moderately but significantly shorter TCRB CDR3s in all four CD4+ subsets.

These receptors are not linked to any known antigen. Expressed TCRB transcripts were sequenced because the isolated RNA had all been reverse transcribed beforehand. Some clones are missing from TCRdb's copy, which holds only in-frame ones; the method was immunoSEQ multiplex PCR. The data contain about 390,000 clones, around 10% of them singletons. The sequencing input was central memory CD4+ T cells from blood. Receptors originate from a man aged 25-40 years with type 1 diabetes.

The sample holds one count of this clone. The genes are TRBV5-1 and TRBJ2-3; TRBD2 matches at 8 bases. Looked up from germline, CDR1 is SGHRS and CDR2 is YFSETQ. V lost 0 bases and J lost 2; bases outside the gene matches: 2. The CDR3 totals 15 residues. In nucleotides, the CDR3 is TGCGCCAGCAGCTTGGGGACTAGCAACACAGATACGCAGTATTTT. This gives the protein CASSLGTSNTDTQYF.

The table lists this clone with a few counts. The chain combines TRBV7-8 with TRBJ2-5; 7 bases map to TRBD2. V was pared by 5 bases and J by 3 bases, with 3 bases of the junction left unmatched. Germline assignment: CDR1 SGHVS and CDR2 FQNEAQ. The CDR3 sequence is 13 residues long. CDR3 nucleotides: TGTGCCAGCAGCCGCGGGGGTGAAGAGACCCAGTACTTC. Encoded protein: CASSRGGEETQYF.

This chain uses TRBV5-1 with TRBJ2-3, with D hard to call. Looked up from germline, CDR1 is SGHRS and CDR2 is YFSETQ. This CDR3 has 13 residues. V was shortened by 4 bases and J by 3 bases, with 9 bases between the two germline ends. CDR3 nucleotides: TGCGCCAGCAGCCCCATATTAACAGATACGCAGTATTTT. It translates to CASSPILTDTQYF.

This sequence joins TRBV2 and TRBJ2-3; the D gene is possibly TRBD1 (7 bases). Trimming took 3 bases from V and 6 from J, leaving 16 bases between them. Looked up from germline, CDR1 is SNHLY and CDR2 is FYNNEI. CDR3 length: 15 amino acids. The CDR3 sequence: CASSDRTGGGDTQYF. CDR3 sequence (DNA): TGTGCCAGCAGTGATCGGACAGGCGGAGGGGATACGCAGTATTTT.

In its sample, this clone was seen a few times. V gene TRBV6-5 combines with J gene TRBJ1-1; 8 nucleotides align to TRBD1. V lost 6 bases, J lost 4 bases, and 4 bases stayed unmatched. The CDR3 is 13 residues long. CDR1 is MNHEY and CDR2 is SVGAGI in the germline V gene. DNA for the CDR3: TGTGCCAGCAGCCTAACAGGGGGCACTGAAGCTTTCTTT. This gives the protein CASSLTGGTEAFF.

This clone came up many times. This chain links TRBV15 with TRBJ1-5, with D uncertain. The germline CDR1 and CDR2 sequences are LNHNV and YYDKDF (reference sequence). V lost 5 bases, J lost 7 bases, and 12 bases lay in between. CDR3 size: 13 residues. The CDR3 reads CATSLRKEQPQHF. The CDR3 DNA reads as TGTGCCACCAGCTTACGAAAGGAGCAGCCCCAGCATTTT.

The J gene is TRBJ2-3, the V gene TRBV7-9; D not certain. There are 13 residues in the CDR3. Germline V gene data show CDR1 as SEHNR and CDR2 as FQNEAQ (reference sequence). The germline V and J ends were trimmed by 2 bases and 6 bases, with 9 bases remaining between them. The CDR3 loop reads CASSLRAADTQYF. CDR3 sequence (DNA): TGTGCCAGCAGCTTAAGGGCGGCTGATACGCAGTATTTT.

This chain connects TRBV19 to TRBJ1-1, with no clear D. Trimming removed 7 bases at V and 2 bases at J, with 11 bases between. This CDR3 has 13 amino acids. Per germline, CDR1 LNHDA and CDR2 SQIVND (reference sequence). CDR3 in amino acids: CASKDRINTEAFF. Here the CDR3 DNA reads TGTGCCAGTAAGGATAGGATCAACACTGAAGCTTTCTTT.

The chain uses TRBV28 and TRBJ1-2; maybe TRBD1 (6 bases). V was clipped by 10 bases and J by 2 bases, with 17 bases between them. The germline CDR1 and CDR2 sequences are MDHEN and SYDVKM. The CDR3 loop spans 14 amino acids. The CDR3 loop is CATRGAGRNYGYTF. For the CDR3, the DNA is TGTGCCACGAGGGGGGCAGGGAGGAACTATGGCTACACCTTC.

The chain links TRBV5-6 to TRBJ2-1; 10 bases map to TRBD2. CDR1 and CDR2 (germline): SGHDT, YYEEEE. V shed 2 bases and J 8 bases; nucleotides not matched to a gene: 10. The CDR3 extends over 16 amino acids. CDR3 nucleotide sequence: TGTGCCAGCAGCTTTGGATCTAGCGGGAGACGGGATGAGCAGTTCTTC. Residues: CASSFGSSGRRDEQFF. The variable domain in full, with the rest retrieved from reference TRBV5-6 and TRBJ2-1, is DAGVTQSPTHLIKTRGQQVTLRCSPKSGHDTVSWYQQALGQGPQFIFQYYEEEERQRGNFPDRFSGHQFPNYSSELNVNALLLGDSALYLCASSFGSSGRRDEQFFGPGTRLTVL.

This clone was seen a handful of times. The V call is TRBV4-2, the J call TRBJ2-3; TRBD2 agrees at 8 bases. J was trimmed by 2 bases and V by 1 base; bases with no gene match: 8. Germline loops: CDR1 LGHNA, CDR2 YNFKEQ. The CDR3 runs to 17 residues. CDR3 region: CASSQGGTGGITDTQYF. In DNA form, the CDR3 reads TGTGCCAGCAGCCAAGGGGGTACGGGAGGGATCACAGATACGCAGTATTTT.

This rearrangement joins TRBV5-1 to TRBJ2-5, with D possibly being TRBD1 or TRBD2 (5 bases each). CDR3 length: 18 residues. V gave up 4 bases and J gave up 4 bases, with 26 bases separating them. Per germline, CDR1 SGHRS and CDR2 YFSETQ. CDR3 in DNA: TGCGCCAGCAGCCAAATCGTTTCGGGGCAGGGAAGTCCAGAGACCCAGTACTTC. It specifies CASSQIVSGQGSPETQYF.

This clone appeared many times. The rearrangement links TRBV12-5 to TRBJ1-1; unclear D gene. The V end lost 6 bases, the J end lost 2 bases, and 4 bases lay between the germline ends. Germline V lookup: CDR1 LGHNT, CDR2 FRNRAP. CDR3 length: 11 residues. In DNA form, the CDR3 reads TGTGCTAGTGGGGTTAACACTGAAGCTTTCTTT. It yields the protein CASGVNTEAFF.

The chain links TRBV6-1 to TRBJ1-3; TRBD1 is a possible D gene (6 bases). The CDR3 sequence is 14 residues long. Germline-derived CDR1 and CDR2 are MNHNS and SASEGT. V gave up 6 bases and J gave up 1 base, with 10 bases separating them. The CDR3 loop reads CASRRTESGNTIYF. The CDR3, as DNA: TGTGCCAGCAGGAGGACAGAGTCTGGAAACACCATATATTTT.

The genes are TRBV5-1 and TRBJ2-5; no reliable D call. V was trimmed by 5 bases and J by 4 bases, leaving 12 bases between them. Germline V lookup: CDR1 SGHRS, CDR2 YFSETQ. CDR3 length: 13 residues. The CDR3 spells CASSYPSGETQYF. CDR3 coding DNA: TGCGCCAGCAGTTATCCTTCAGGAGAGACCCAGTACTTC. Variable domain in full (rest from reference TRBV5-1 and TRBJ2-5): KAGVTQTPRYLIKTRGQQVTLSCSPISGHRSVSWYQQTPGQGLQFLFEYFSETQRNKGNFPGRFSGRQFSNSRSEMNVSTLELGDSALYLCASSYPSGETQYFGPGTRLLVL.

This clone was seen a handful of times. Additional DNA sequences in this sample encode the identical CDR3. V gene TRBV2 combines with J gene TRBJ2-7; D possibly corresponds to TRBD1 (5 bases). V lost 4 bases and J lost 3, with 7 bases in between. The V gene's germline CDR1 is SNHLY and CDR2 FYNNEI. The CDR3 covers 12 residues. The chain's CDR3 is CASSAQGYEQYF. DNA for the CDR3: TGTGCCAGCAGTGCCCAGGGCTACGAGCAGTACTTC. The entire variable domain, with the rest obtained from reference TRBV2 and TRBJ2-7, is as follows: EPEVTQTPSHQVTQMGQEVILRCVPISNHLYFYWYRQILGQKVEFLVSFYNNEISEKSEIFDDQFSVERPDGSNFTLKIRSTKLEDSAMYFCASSAQGYEQYFGPGTRLTVT.

The rearrangement joins TRBV28 to TRBJ1-6, with a possible D match to TRBD1 (5 bases). CDR3 length: 12 residues. V shed 10 bases and J shed 7 bases, with 11 bases lying between them. Germline CDR1 MDHEN, CDR2 SYDVKM. CDR3 in DNA: TGTGCCACAGGACGGACAAATTCACCCCTCCACTTT. Translated: CATGRTNSPLHF.

The chain links TRBV5-1 to TRBJ2-2; D gene unclear. Germline CDR1 and CDR2: SGHRS and YFSETQ. Trimming took off 2 bases at V and 0 bases at J, with 8 bases between the two ends. The CDR3 extends over 15 amino acids. For the CDR3, the DNA is TGCGCCAGCAGCTTCCTCGGGCCGAACACCGGGGAGCTGTTTTTT. Its protein is CASSFLGPNTGELFF.

V usage is TRBV11-2 and J usage is TRBJ2-7; TRBD2 agrees at 15 bases. The germline V gene encodes CDR1 SGHAT and CDR2 FQNNGV. The CDR3 loop spans 17 amino acids. The V segment lost 4 bases and the J segment 4 bases; nucleotides outside the gene matches: 8. The CDR3 here is CASSSGGLAGGRYEQYF. The CDR3 DNA is TGTGCCAGCAGCTCTGGGGGACTAGCGGGAGGAAGGTACGAGCAGTACTTC.

The chain uses TRBV20-1 and TRBJ1-5; no definite D call. The CDR3 has 11 amino acids. The V and J ends lost 3 bases and 6 bases respectively, with 6 bases between them. CDR1 is DFQATT and CDR2 is SNEGSKA in the germline V gene (reference sequence). The CDR3 spells CSARKGQPQHF. CDR3 nucleotide sequence: TGCAGTGCTAGGAAGGGTCAGCCCCAGCATTTT.

This clone was picked up a small number of times. The chain uses TRBV7-2 and TRBJ2-3; 9 bases line up with TRBD2. Per germline, CDR1 SGHTA and CDR2 FQGNSA. Trimming at V came to 5 bases and at J to 1 base, leaving 4 bases not matched to a gene. The CDR3 extends over 15 amino acids. CDR3 protein: CASSRGTSRTDTQYF. The CDR3 coding sequence is TGTGCCAGCAGCCGCGGGACTAGCCGCACAGATACGCAGTATTTT.

A few counts support this clone. The rearrangement joins TRBV30 to TRBJ1-4; no reliable D call. The CDR3 totals 16 residues. Germline V gene lookup returns CDR1 GTSNPN and CDR2 SVGIG (reference sequence). V lost 3 bases and J lost 5, with 19 bases in between. CDR3 amino acids: CAWSSFGVLLNEKLFF. The DNA for the CDR3 is TGTGCCTGGAGCTCTTTTGGGGTCCTCTTAAATGAAAAACTGTTTTTT. Complete variable domain (other parts from reference TRBV30 and TRBJ1-4): SQTIHQWPATLVQPVGSPLSLECTVEGTSNPNLYWYRQAAGRGLQLLFYSVGIGQISSEVPQNLSASRPQDRQFILSSKKLLLSDSGFYLCAWSSFGVLLNEKLFFGSGTQLSVL.

This chain links TRBV7-3 with TRBJ2-1; 8 bases are shared with TRBD2. CDR1 is SGHTA and CDR2 is FQGTGA in the germline V gene. The CDR3 runs to 15 residues. J lost 3 bases, V lost 1 base, and 2 bases had no gene match. CDR3 in DNA: TGTGCCAGCAGCTTAAATGCGGGAGGCTACAATGAGCAGTTCTTC. It encodes CASSLNAGGYNEQFF.

This clone was counted ten times or more. The rearrangement joins TRBV7-9 to TRBJ1-2, with D perhaps TRBD1 (5 bases). The CDR3 consists of 15 residues. Germline V gives CDR1 SEHNR, CDR2 FQNEAQ (reference sequence). V was shortened by 5 bases and J by 0 bases, with 13 bases between the two germline ends. CDR3 bases: TGTGCCAGCAGCGAGGGACGCCGAGCTAACTATGGCTACACCTTC. This gives the protein CASSEGRRANYGYTF.

The chain carries TRBV5-1 and TRBJ2-1, with 8 bases aligning to TRBD1. J gave up 1 base and V 4 bases, and 13 bases lay outside the gene matches. The CDR3 covers 18 residues. From germline, CDR1 is SGHRS and CDR2 YFSETQ. The CDR3 coding sequence is TGCGCCAGCAGCCAATCCGACAGGGGTGGCCTATCCTACAATGAGCAGTTCTTC. Protein product: CASSQSDRGGLSYNEQFF.

The chain recombines TRBV9 with TRBJ1-3; TRBD1 matches at 8 bases. From germline, CDR1 is SGDLS and CDR2 YYNGEE. The trim removed 4 bases at V and 4 bases at J, leaving 4 bases unmatched. The length of the CDR3 is 14 residues. DNA of the CDR3: TGTGCCAGCAGCCGGGGACAGGCGGGAAACACCATATATTTT. Amino acid sequence: CASSRGQAGNTIYF.

V is TRBV11-1 and J is TRBJ1-4; D is possibly TRBD1 (5 bases). Germline V gene sequence: CDR1 SGHAT, CDR2 FQDESV (reference sequence). There are 13 residues in the CDR3. With 8 bases removed from V and 8 bases from J, the gap between germline ends came to 15 bases. The CDR3 DNA reads as TGTGCCAGCGAAGGCAGGGAGAGGGAAAAACTGTTTTTT. Its protein product is CASEGREREKLFF. Using reference TRBV11-1 and TRBJ1-4 for the parts outside the CDR3, the full variable domain is EAEVAQSPRYKITEKSQAVAFWCDPISGHATLYWYRQILGQGPELLVQFQDESVVDDSQLPKDRFSAERLKGVDSTLKIQPAELGDSAMYLCASEGREREKLFFGSGTQLSVL.

This clone was found a few times. The J gene is TRBJ2-5, the V gene TRBV29-1, with 8 positions matching TRBD1. With 6 bases clipped from V and 5 bases from J, the junction kept 8 bases outside the gene matches. This CDR3 is 13 amino acids long. Germline V gene lookup returns CDR1 SQVTM and CDR2 ANQGSEA. DNA of the CDR3: TGCAGCGTCTCACCGACAGGGGAGGAGACCCAGTACTTC. Its translation: CSVSPTGEETQYF.

This clone came up once. One junction end does not reproduce the germline sequence, and a read error may be involved. This chain uses TRBV18 with TRBJ2-7, with 11 bases aligning to TRBD1. The germline V gene has CDR1 KGHSH and CDR2 LQKENI. The CDR3 is 15 residues long. The CDR3 nucleotides are TGTGCCAGCGCACCACCCGGGACAGGGGGCTACGAGCAGTACTTC. Translation gives CASAPPGTGGYEQYF.

This chain joins TRBV6-1 and TRBJ1-1, with 9 bases lining up with TRBD1. Losses at the gene ends were 6 bases for V and 6 bases for J; bases not matched to a gene: 5. The CDR3 runs to 13 residues. The germline V gene encodes CDR1 MNHNS and CDR2 SASEGT. DNA of the CDR3: TGTGCCAGCAGGTCGACAGGGGGGGCTGAAGCTTTCTTT. This encodes CASRSTGGAEAFF.

The chain has TRBV18 and TRBJ2-5; weak D call: TRBD1 (5 bases). V lost 2 bases and J 1 base, leaving 11 bases between the germline ends. CDR1 is KGHSH and CDR2 is LQKENI in the germline V gene. The CDR3 runs 15 residues. The CDR3 sequence: CASSPRGTIQETQYF. The CDR3 nucleotides read TGTGCCAGCTCACCAAGGGGTACAATCCAAGAGACCCAGTACTTC.

The gene calls are TRBV2 and TRBJ2-1; D is unclear. Trimming stripped 0 bases from V and 9 bases from J, with 15 bases between. The CDR3 length is 15 residues. The germline V gene has CDR1 SNHLY and CDR2 FYNNEI. CDR3 DNA: TGTGCCAGCAGTGAAGCTGAGCCCTGGGTGGGTGAGCAGTTCTTC. It codes for CASSEAEPWVGEQFF. Supplemented by reference TRBV2 and TRBJ2-1, the full variable domain reads EPEVTQTPSHQVTQMGQEVILRCVPISNHLYFYWYRQILGQKVEFLVSFYNNEISEKSEIFDDQFSVERPDGSNFTLKIRSTKLEDSAMYFCASSEAEPWVGEQFFGPGTRLTVL.